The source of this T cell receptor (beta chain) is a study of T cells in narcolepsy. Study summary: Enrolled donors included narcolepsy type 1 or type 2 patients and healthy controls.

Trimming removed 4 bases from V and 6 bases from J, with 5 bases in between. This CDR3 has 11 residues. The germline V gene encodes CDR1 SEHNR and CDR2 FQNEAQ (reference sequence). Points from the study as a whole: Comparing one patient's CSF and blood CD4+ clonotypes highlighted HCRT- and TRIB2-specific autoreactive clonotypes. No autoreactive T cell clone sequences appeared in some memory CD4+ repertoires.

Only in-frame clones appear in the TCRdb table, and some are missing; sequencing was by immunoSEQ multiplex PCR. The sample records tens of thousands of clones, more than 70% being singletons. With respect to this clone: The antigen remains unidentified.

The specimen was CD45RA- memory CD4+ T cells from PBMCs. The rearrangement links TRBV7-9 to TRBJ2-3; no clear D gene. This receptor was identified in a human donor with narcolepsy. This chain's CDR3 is CASSSVDTQYF. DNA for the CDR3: TGTGCCAGCAGCTCGGTGGATACGCAGTATTTT.